These T cell receptor beta chains were read from a single sample in a study of T-cell memory formation after mild COVID-19. TCRdb itself ran the 5' RACE reads through MiXCR, one entry per CDR3 protein. The repertoire holds 350,000 to 500,000 distinct CDR3 sequences, with about a quarter as singletons. Material: PBMCs or a T cell subset sorted from them (not recorded which). The source is an adult woman who had mild COVID-19 (a few samples of this study predate the infection). Cell type and time point are not known. The CDR3 runs from the conserved cysteine through the conserved F or W. A D gene is named only where the DNA matches it firmly. A clone size is listed for some rows: how often the clone was seen (once, few, many), or a class if it is expanded.

size	V	D	J	CDR3	DNA
few	TRBV29-1	TRBD1	TRBJ2-7	CSVAGTGVYEQYF	TGCAGCGTAGCCGGGACAGGGGTCTACGAGCAGTACTTC
many	TRBV5-1	TRBD1	TRBJ2-5	CASSAGPETGPQETQYF	TGCGCCAGCAGTGCGGGTCCAGAGACAGGGCCCCAAGAGACCCAGTACTTC
NA	TRBV24-1	TRBD1	TRBJ2-1	CATSAWSGQGSYNEQFF	TGTGCCACCAGTGCTTGGTCGGGACAGGGCTCCTACAATGAGCAGTTCTTC
NA	TRBV9	TRBD2	TRBJ2-1	CASSPMGGSVNEQFF	TGTGCCAGCAGCCCGATGGGCGGGAGTGTGAATGAGCAGTTCTTC
few	TRBV12-3/TRBV12-4	TRBD1	TRBJ2-1	CASSPTGDYPEQFF	TGTGCCAGCTCCCCGACAGGGGATTATCCTGAGCAGTTCTTC
few	TRBV7-9	NA	TRBJ2-7	CASSPGKYGRAISYEQYF	TGTGCCAGCAGCCCGGGGAAGTATGGCAGGGCCATCTCCTACGAGCAGTACTTC
NA	TRBV7-9	NA	TRBJ2-1	CAYDTPPGNEQFF	TGTGCCTACGATACTCCTCCGGGCAATGAGCAGTTCTTC
many	TRBV5-1	NA	TRBJ2-5	CASSLSWVRTGTKEGGETQYF	TGCGCCAGCAGCTTAAGTTGGGTCCGGACCGGGACTAAGGAAGGGGGAGAGACCCAGTACTTC
NA	TRBV12-3/TRBV12-4	NA	TRBJ2-7	CASSLAIQGRGNEQYF	TGTGCCAGCAGTTTAGCGATACAGGGACGGGGGAACGAGCAGTACTTC
NA	TRBV11-3	NA	TRBJ1-1	CASSFGGGPMMNTEAFF	TGTGCCAGCAGCTTCGGCGGGGGCCCAATGATGAACACTGAAGCTTTCTTT